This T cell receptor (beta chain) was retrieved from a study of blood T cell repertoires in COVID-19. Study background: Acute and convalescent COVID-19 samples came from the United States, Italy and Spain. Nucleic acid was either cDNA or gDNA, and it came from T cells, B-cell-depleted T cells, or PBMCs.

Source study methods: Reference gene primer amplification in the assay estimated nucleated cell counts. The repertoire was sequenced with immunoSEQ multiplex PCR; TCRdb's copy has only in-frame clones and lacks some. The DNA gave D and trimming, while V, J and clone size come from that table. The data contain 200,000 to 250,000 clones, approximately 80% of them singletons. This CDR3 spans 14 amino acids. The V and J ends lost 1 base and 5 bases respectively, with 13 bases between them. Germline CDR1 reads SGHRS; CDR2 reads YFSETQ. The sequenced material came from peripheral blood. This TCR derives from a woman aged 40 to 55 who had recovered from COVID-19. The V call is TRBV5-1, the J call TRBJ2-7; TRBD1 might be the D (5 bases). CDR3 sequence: CASSLKPGIDEQYF. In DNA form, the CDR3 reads TGCGCCAGCAGCTTGAAGCCAGGGATCGACGAGCAGTACTTC.